This T cell receptor beta chain stems from a study of cytomegalovirus exposure and HLA in healthy donors. The CDR3 extends over 16 amino acids. With V trimmed by 0 bases and J by 1 base, 3 bases remained unmatched. From germline, CDR1 is SGHRS and CDR2 YFSETQ. Healthy donors of bone marrow made up the group. The PCR employed 60 Vbeta primers together with 13 Jbeta primers. Only in-frame clones appear in the TCRdb table, and some are missing; sequencing was by immunoSEQ multiplex PCR. This table has 180,000 or so clones, 75% to 90% appearing once. About this clone itself: Its target is not known.

Study findings and constraints: With later analysis, a missense DCLRE1C variant became linked to TCR beta V- and J-gene trimming. Associated with HLA alleles at 0.05 false discovery rate in a later analysis were 15,000 to 20,000 TCR beta sequences. Some highly shared sequence variants likely arose as a pipeline artifact.

This sequence was found in a woman aged 45-65 years in good health and CMV-seropositive. The chain combines TRBV5-1 with TRBJ2-3, with TRBD2 identical over 9 bases. Sequences were obtained from PBMCs. The CDR3 region is CASSLASSGGTDTQYF. The DNA of the CDR3 is TGCGCCAGCAGCTTGGCTTCTAGCGGGGGCACAGATACGCAGTATTTT.